This is a list of T cell receptor beta chains from one sample in a study of control samples from healthy donors and cancer patients. Assay used: immunoSEQ multiplex PCR; TCRdb lists only in-frame clones, some missing. The table lists under 150,000 clones, roughly 93% of them singletons. What was sequenced was blood. These receptors all come from a man aged 25-45 years in good health. Both conserved end residues are part of each CDR3. D genes are given only for firm matches. Part of the rows lack a size; the others show once, few, many or a class for expanded clones.

D gene	V gene	clone size	J gene	CDR3 DNA	CDR3 protein
NA	TRBV7-2	NA	TRBJ1-5	TGTGCCAGCAGCTTCATAAGGGATAGGCATCAGCCCCAGCATTTT	CASSFIRDRHQPQHF
NA	TRBV18	NA	TRBJ1-1	TGTGCCAGCTCACCACACGGGGCAGGTAACACTGAAGCTTTCTTT	CASSPHGAGNTEAFF
NA	TRBV9	NA	TRBJ1-2	TGTGCCAGCAGCGTAGGGGCAGGGGAGTGGTATGGCTACACCTTC	CASSVGAGEWYGYTF
TRBD1	TRBV4-2	NA	TRBJ1-2	TGTGCCAGCAGCCAAGGGGGACGGGACAGGGGGTCTTCTGGCTACACCTTC	CASSQGGRDRGSSGYTF
TRBD2	TRBV25-1	NA	TRBJ2-3	TGTGCCAGCAGGGGACTAGCGGGGGTAGATACGCAGTATTTT	CASRGLAGVDTQYF
NA	TRBV27	once	TRBJ1-1	TGTGCCAGCAGCCGAGACTTGAGGTTCACTGAAGCTTTCTTT	CASSRDLRFTEAFF
NA	TRBV7-9	NA	TRBJ1-4	TGTGCCAGCAGCCCGACTACGCTTGAGAGGGAAAAACTGTTTTTT	CASSPTTLEREKLFF
NA	TRBV12-3/TRBV12-4	NA	TRBJ2-3	TGTGCCAGCACGGCTAGCGCCACAGATACGCAGTATTTT	CASTASATDTQYF
NA	TRBV3-1/TRBV3-2	NA	TRBJ1-1	TGTGCCAGCAGCCAAGAGGGACTCCGGACGGGATTAAACACTGAAGCTTTCTTT	CASSQEGLRTGLNTEAFF
NA	TRBV21-1	NA	TRBJ2-2	TGTGCCAGCAGCAAAGTATACGGGGGGGAGCACACCGGGGAGCTGTTTTTT	CASSKVYGGEHTGELFF
NA	TRBV6-5	NA	TRBJ2-7	TGTGCCAGCAGCGTCGTGGCTAGGGGCGAGCAGTACTTC	CASSVVARGEQYF
NA	TRBV2	once	TRBJ1-4	TGTGCCAGCAGTGAAGGACTCTCTAGAGGGGAAAAACTGTTTTTT	CASSEGLSRGEKLFF
NA	TRBV2	NA	TRBJ1-3	TGTGCCAGATTCGACCCCCACCGCGGAAACACCATATATTTT	CARFDPHRGNTIYF
NA	TRBV5-4	NA	TRBJ1-5	TGTGCCAGCAGTTACGGCGGCAATCAGCCCCAGCATTTT	CASSYGGNQPQHF
NA	TRBV10-3	once	TRBJ2-5	TGTGCCATCAGTGACCCTAGCCAGGGAGAGACCCAGTACTTC	CAISDPSQGETQYF
NA	TRBV3-1/TRBV3-2	NA	TRBJ1-4	TGTGCCAGCAGCCAAGATCATAGCTTCAATGAAAAACTGTTTTTT	CASSQDHSFNEKLFF
NA	TRBV7-9	NA	TRBJ1-1	TGTGCCAGCAGCTGGGCTGACGGGAACACTGAAGCTTTCTTT	CASSWADGNTEAFF
TRBD1	TRBV28	NA	TRBJ1-5	TGTGCCAGCAGTTTGCAGTGGGAGGGGGCCGCTCCCCAGCATTTT	CASSLQWEGAAPQHF
NA	TRBV5-6	NA	TRBJ1-3	TGTGCCAGCAGCCCAGGACGGCTCTCTGGAAACACCATATATTTT	CASSPGRLSGNTIYF
TRBD2	TRBV12-3/TRBV12-4	NA	TRBJ2-3	TGTGCCAGGGGGGAGGGTGGCACAGATACGCAGTATTTT	CARGEGGTDTQYF
TRBD1	TRBV9	NA	TRBJ1-4	TGTGCCAGCAGCGTTACGGGACAGCGTAATGAAAAACTGTTTTTT	CASSVTGQRNEKLFF
TRBD1	TRBV7-9	once	TRBJ2-5	TGTGCCAGCACCACGACAGGGAAAGAGACCCAGTACTTC	CASTTTGKETQYF
NA	TRBV19	NA	TRBJ2-3	TGTGCCAGTAGTACCCTTGATACGCAGTATTTT	CASSTLDTQYF
NA	TRBV20-1	NA	TRBJ1-3	TGCAGTGCTCGCGGAGGAAACACCATATATTTT	CSARGGNTIYF